This TCR beta chain was captured in a study of T cell clonality in common variable immunodeficiency. The study, taken as a whole, reports: T cell subpopulation sequencing would be needed to explain CVID clonality.

This clone was counted ten times or more. Its antigen is not known. The CDR3 end falls 3 residues outside the read, so it is completed with the germline J gene. In germline, CDR1 is SGHRS, CDR2 YFSETQ. Trimming cost V 0 bases and J 4 bases, with 13 bases left between them. This CDR3 spans 15 amino acids. Equal genomic DNA amounts from CVID and control samples were sequenced. Generated by immunoSEQ multiplex PCR, the TCRdb table keeps only in-frame clones and is missing some. Sampling found fewer than 55,000 clones, none seen once. The source is a person between 18 and 75 years old in good health. The sequenced sample consisted of peripheral blood mononuclear cells. This chain links TRBV5-1 with TRBJ2-5, with D unclear. Incomplete CDR3 DNA: TGCGCCAGCAGCTTGGCACCAGCTACTATAGAGACC. Translation: CASSLAPATIET. The entire CDR3 reads CASSLAPATIETQYF.